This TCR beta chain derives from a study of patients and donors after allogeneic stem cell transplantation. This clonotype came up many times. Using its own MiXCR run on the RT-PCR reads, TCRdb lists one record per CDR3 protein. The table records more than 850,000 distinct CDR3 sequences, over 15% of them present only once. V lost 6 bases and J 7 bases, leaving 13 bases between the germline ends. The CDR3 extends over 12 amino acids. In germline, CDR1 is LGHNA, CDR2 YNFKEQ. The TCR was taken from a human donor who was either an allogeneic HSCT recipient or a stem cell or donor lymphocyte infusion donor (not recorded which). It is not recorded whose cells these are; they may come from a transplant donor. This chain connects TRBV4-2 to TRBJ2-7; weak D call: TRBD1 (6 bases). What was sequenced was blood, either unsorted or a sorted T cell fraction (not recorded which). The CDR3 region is CASSPQGSEQYF. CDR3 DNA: TGTGCCAGCAGTCCACAGGGATCGGAGCAGTACTTC.